A selection of T cell receptor beta chains follows, all from one sample in a study of metastatic and nonmetastatic thyroid tumors. TCRdb reassembled clones from the PCR reads with MiXCR. Among about 27,000 clones listed, about 15% were seen once. The sample was blood. Receptors were obtained from a male donor with papillary thyroid cancer or a benign thyroid nodule (not recorded which). Some clones in this sample may be carry-over from other donors' samples. Each CDR3 is given with its conserved first and last residue. D genes are given only for firm matches. For some rows the clone size is stated as once, few or many, or as a class when expanded; others skip it.

j_gene | d_gene | abundance | v_gene | CDR3nt | CDR3aa
TRBJ2-7 | TRBD1 | many | TRBV18 | TGTGCCAGCTCACCACCGCGGGGACAGGGGGCGGGGGACGATGGCGAGCAGTACTTC | CASSPPRGQGAGDDGEQYF
TRBJ2-7 | TRBD1 | few | TRBV12-3/TRBV12-4 | TGTGCCAGCAGTATAAACGGGACAGGGGGAGAGCAGTACTTC | CASSINGTGGEQYF
TRBJ2-7 | - | many | TRBV12-5 | TGTGCTAGTGGTTTGGATGGCGACTCCTACGAGCAGTACTTC | CASGLDGDSYEQYF
TRBJ2-5 | - | many | TRBV7-9 | TGTGCCAGCAGCCTGACTCTAGCACTCCAAGAGACCCAGTACTTC | CASSLTLALQETQYF
TRBJ2-5 | TRBD2 | many | TRBV9 | TGTGCCAGCAGCGTAGTTTCCAGCGGGGTAGGGGAGACCCAGTACTTC | CASSVVSSGVGETQYF
TRBJ2-3 | TRBD1 | many | TRBV6-1 | TGTGCCAGCAGCCAAGACAGGGAGACAGATACGCAGTATTTT | CASSQDRETDTQYF
TRBJ1-3 | - | once | TRBV5-1 | TGCGCCAGCAGCTTGGGACAAGGAAACACCATATATTTT | CASSLGQGNTIYF
TRBJ1-5 | - | many | TRBV19 | TGTGCCAGTAGTGTACAAATTAGCAATCAGCCCCAGCATTTT | CASSVQISNQPQHF
TRBJ2-7 | - | many | TRBV6-1 | TGTGCCGGATCCAGGGGGAGGGAATCCGGCGAGCAGTACTTC | CAGSRGRESGEQYF
TRBJ2-7 | TRBD2 | many | TRBV2 | TGTGCCAGCAGTCTCGACATTACTCTAGCGGGGGGCTACGAGCAGTACTTC | CASSLDITLAGGYEQYF
TRBJ2-5 | TRBD2 | many | TRBV10-1 | TGCGCCAGCAGTACCCGGGAGGACCAAGAGACCCAGTACTTC | CASSTREDQETQYF
TRBJ1-2 | - | once | TRBV11-2 | TGTGCCAGCAGCTTAGGGGGGACCGAAGATTTGTATGGCTACACCTTC | CASSLGGTEDLYGYTF
TRBJ2-1 | TRBD2 | many | TRBV5-5 | TGTGCCAGCAGCTACGGGACTAGCGGGACTAATGAGCAGTTCTTC | CASSYGTSGTNEQFF
TRBJ2-5 | - | many | TRBV19 | TGTGCCAGTAGTCCCGCCAGGACCCAAGAGACCCAGTACTTC | CASSPARTQETQYF
TRBJ2-3 | - | - | TRBV7-2 | TGTGCCAGCGGCTTACTAGAGGATACGCAGTATTTT | CASGLLEDTQYF
TRBJ1-2 | - | few | TRBV6-2/TRBV6-3 | TGTACCAGCAGTTACTCAAAAACCTATGGCTACACCTTC | CTSSYSKTYGYTF
TRBJ2-2 | - | medium-sized | TRBV5-1 | TGCGCCAGCGGGGTTTCGACCCCTGACACCGGGGAGCTGTTTTTT | CASGVSTPDTGELFF
TRBJ1-4 | - | many | TRBV3-1 | TGTGCCAGCAGCCAAGGGCTAGGACTAAATGAAAAACTGTTTTTT | CASSQGLGLNEKLFF
TRBJ1-2 | - | many | TRBV12-3/TRBV12-4 | TGTGCCAGCAGTTTTGGGGGGGCGACTAGCTTCTATGGCTACACCTTC | CASSFGGATSFYGYTF
TRBJ2-3 | TRBD1 | many | TRBV12-5 | TGTGCCCTCGGACAGGGCGAAGATACGCAGTATTTT | CALGQGEDTQYF
TRBJ2-2 | - | many | TRBV9 | TGTGCCAGCAGCGTCTCGGGGGCGCTTAGAACCGGGGAGCTGTTTTTT | CASSVSGALRTGELFF
TRBJ2-3 | TRBD1 | many | TRBV18 | TGTGCCAGCTCTAGCACAGGGGGGAGCACAGATACGCAGTATTTT | CASSSTGGSTDTQYF
TRBJ2-3 | - | - | TRBV5-6 | TGTGCCAGCACCCTAGACGAAGATACGCAGTATTTT | CASTLDEDTQYF
TRBJ1-5 | - | few | TRBV6-1 | TGTGCCAGCGGTGTGGATCGGCCCCAGCATTTT | CASGVDRPQHF
TRBJ2-7 | - | many | TRBV29-1 | TGCAGCGTGGGGGACCCCTACGAGCAGTACTTC | CSVGDPYEQYF
TRBJ2-2 | - | - | TRBV4-1 | TGCGCCAGCAGTCTTGGACAGTACACCGGGGAGCTGTTTTTT | CASSLGQYTGELFF
TRBJ1-2 | TRBD1 | few | TRBV25-1 | TGTGCCAGCAGTTCCCCCGGGACAGGGGGCTATGGCTACACCTTC | CASSSPGTGGYGYTF
TRBJ1-6 | TRBD1 | - | TRBV9 | TGTGCCAGCAGCGCCTCGGGACAGGGAGCTTCACCCCTCCACTTT | CASSASGQGASPLHF
TRBJ2-7 | TRBD1 | few | TRBV5-1 | TGCGCCAGCAGCGGAGGGACAGGGGTCTACGAGCAGTACTTC | CASSGGTGVYEQYF
TRBJ1-1 | - | many | TRBV19 | TGTGCCAGTAGTATTCGGGGGAACACTGAAGCTTTCTTT | CASSIRGNTEAFF
TRBJ2-7 | TRBD2 | many | TRBV7-6 | TGTGCCAGCAGCTCCCCCGGGACTACCGGCGAGCAGTACTTC | CASSSPGTTGEQYF
TRBJ1-3 | - | few | TRBV6-1 | TGTGCCAGCAGTGAAGAGGAGGGGCACGGAAACACCATATATTTT | CASSEEEGHGNTIYF
TRBJ1-1 | - | many | TRBV2 | TGTGCCAGCTACCGGGGCGGGCAGGGTCGAACTGAAGCTTTCTTT | CASYRGGQGRTEAFF
TRBJ1-3 | - | few | TRBV6-1 | TGTGCCAGCGAGGGCGGATACTCTGGAAACACCATATATTTT | CASEGGYSGNTIYF
TRBJ2-1 | - | - | TRBV13 | TGTGCCAGCAGTGAAGACGGTCTCACCAGGGAGCAGTTCTTC | CASSEDGLTREQFF
TRBJ2-1 | - | many | TRBV24-1 | TGTGCCACCAGTCTCGCGACGAGCTCCTACAATGAGCAGTTCTTC | CATSLATSSYNEQFF
TRBJ1-4 | TRBD1 | many | TRBV25-1 | TGTGCCAGCAGTGGCATTAGGACAGGGGGAGATGAAAAACTGTTTTTT | CASSGIRTGGDEKLFF